Listed below are T cell receptor beta chains from one sample, sequenced in a study of CD8 T cells in Susac syndrome. From the immunoSEQ multiplex PCR reads, TCRdb called clonotypes with MiXCR, one entry per CDR3 protein. Of over 100,000 distinct CDR3 sequences in the sample, 95% to 98% were seen once. Material: CD4+ T cells from PBMCs. The source is a human donor in good health. The CDR3 runs from the conserved cysteine through the conserved F or W. A D gene is named only where the DNA matches it firmly. Rows give clone size only sometimes, using once, few, many, or a class for an expanded clone.

V gene: TRBV28
D gene: TRBD1
J gene: TRBJ2-4
clone size: .
CDR3 length: 18
CDR3 DNA: TGTGCCAGCAGTTTCTCGTTCTTCGACAGGGAGGCCAAAAACATTCAGTACTTC
CDR3 protein: CASSFSFFDREAKNIQYF

V gene: TRBV24-1
D gene: TRBD1
J gene: TRBJ2-2
clone size: .
CDR3 length: 15
CDR3 DNA: TGTGCCACCAGTGACGAGGGGGCGAGGTCCGGGGAGCTGTTTTTT
CDR3 protein: CATSDEGARSGELFF

V gene: TRBV3-1
D gene: .
J gene: TRBJ2-2
clone size: .
CDR3 length: 14
CDR3 DNA: TGTGCCAGCAGCCAACGGGGGACCACCGGGGAGCTGTTTTTT
CDR3 protein: CASSQRGTTGELFF

V gene: TRBV6-6
D gene: .
J gene: TRBJ2-7
clone size: .
CDR3 length: 13
CDR3 DNA: TGTGCCAGCAGTTCCGGGGGATTGGCCGAGCAGTACTTC
CDR3 protein: CASSSGGLAEQYF

V gene: TRBV25-1
D gene: .
J gene: TRBJ2-2
clone size: .
CDR3 length: 15
CDR3 DNA: TGTGCCAGCAGTGAATTAAGGGGGACCACCGGGGAGCTGTTTTTT
CDR3 protein: CASSELRGTTGELFF

V gene: TRBV12-3/TRBV12-4
D gene: .
J gene: TRBJ1-1
clone size: .
CDR3 length: 14
CDR3 DNA: TGTGCCAGCAGCCGGACATATGCGGACACTGAAGCTTTCTTT
CDR3 protein: CASSRTYADTEAFF

V gene: TRBV3-1
D gene: .
J gene: TRBJ2-2
clone size: .
CDR3 length: 16
CDR3 DNA: TGTGCCAGCAGTTCACGGTCGCCTGGTAACACCGGGGAGCTGTTTTTT
CDR3 protein: CASSSRSPGNTGELFF

V gene: TRBV3-1
D gene: .
J gene: TRBJ2-1
clone size: .
CDR3 length: 13
CDR3 DNA: TGTGCCAGCAGCGACCCTCCCTCGAATGAGCAGTTCTTC
CDR3 protein: CASSDPPSNEQFF

V gene: TRBV28
D gene: .
J gene: TRBJ2-1
clone size: .
CDR3 length: 15
CDR3 DNA: TGTGCCAGCAGTTTAGGGGGGAGCTCCTACAATGAGCAGTTCTTC
CDR3 protein: CASSLGGSSYNEQFF

V gene: TRBV20-1
D gene: .
J gene: TRBJ2-1
clone size: .
CDR3 length: 16
CDR3 DNA: TGCAGTGCTAGACAACGCGGTTGGAGCTCCTACAATGAGCAGTTCTTC
CDR3 protein: CSARQRGWSSYNEQFF

V gene: TRBV13
D gene: TRBD1
J gene: TRBJ1-1
clone size: .
CDR3 length: 16
CDR3 DNA: TGTGCCAGCAGTCTCCAGGGGGCACCGATGAACACTGAAGCTTTCTTT
CDR3 protein: CASSLQGAPMNTEAFF

V gene: TRBV2
D gene: .
J gene: TRBJ2-3
clone size: .
CDR3 length: 13
CDR3 DNA: TGTGCCAGCAGTGGACAGGGCACAGATACGCAGTATTTT
CDR3 protein: CASSGQGTDTQYF

V gene: TRBV27
D gene: .
J gene: TRBJ2-3
clone size: .
CDR3 length: 15
CDR3 DNA: TGTGCCAGCAGTTTGAGGCTTCCTACAGGGGATACGCAGTATTTT
CDR3 protein: CASSLRLPTGDTQYF

V gene: TRBV14
D gene: .
J gene: TRBJ2-3
clone size: .
CDR3 length: 15
CDR3 DNA: TGTGCCAGCAGCCTGGGACTTTCCGGCACAGATACGCAGTATTTT
CDR3 protein: CASSLGLSGTDTQYF

V gene: TRBV27
D gene: TRBD2
J gene: TRBJ2-5
clone size: .
CDR3 length: 14
CDR3 DNA: TGTGCCAGCAGTCCCTCGGGAGGGGTGGAGACCCAGTACTTC
CDR3 protein: CASSPSGGVETQYF

V gene: TRBV4-3
D gene: TRBD2
J gene: TRBJ2-3
clone size: .
CDR3 length: 17
CDR3 DNA: TGCGCCAGCAGCCAAGAAGGGCGGGAGGGCCTTTCAGATACGCAGTATTTT
CDR3 protein: CASSQEGREGLSDTQYF

V gene: TRBV11-2
D gene: .
J gene: TRBJ2-2
clone size: .
CDR3 length: 16
CDR3 DNA: TGTGCCAGCAGCAAATGGGCCCGGGGCAAAGTCGGGGAGCTGTTTTTT
CDR3 protein: CASSKWARGKVGELFF

V gene: TRBV11-2
D gene: .
J gene: TRBJ2-7
clone size: .
CDR3 length: 11
CDR3 DNA: TGTGCCAGCAGCCCTTCCTACGAGCAGTACTTC
CDR3 protein: CASSPSYEQYF

V gene: TRBV9
D gene: .
J gene: TRBJ2-5
clone size: .
CDR3 length: 14
CDR3 DNA: TGTGCCAGCAGCGGCACAGGGAAGGGTGAGACCCAGTACTTC
CDR3 protein: CASSGTGKGETQYF

V gene: TRBV5-6
D gene: TRBD1
J gene: TRBJ2-7
clone size: .
CDR3 length: 16
CDR3 DNA: TGTGCCAGCAGCCCCGGCCGGGACAGGGGTACCTACGAGCAGTACTTC
CDR3 protein: CASSPGRDRGTYEQYF

V gene: TRBV3-1
D gene: TRBD1
J gene: TRBJ1-5
clone size: .
CDR3 length: 17
CDR3 DNA: TGTGCCAGCAGCCAACGGACAGGGGATATTAGCAATCAGCCCCAGCATTTT
CDR3 protein: CASSQRTGDISNQPQHF

V gene: TRBV27
D gene: TRBD2
J gene: TRBJ2-3
clone size: .
CDR3 length: 18
CDR3 DNA: TGTGCCAGCAGTCCGCTATCCGGGAGCGGGGGGTGGTCAGATACGCAGTATTTT
CDR3 protein: CASSPLSGSGGWSDTQYF

V gene: TRBV20-1
D gene: .
J gene: TRBJ2-5
clone size: .
CDR3 length: 13
CDR3 DNA: TGCAGTGCTAGAGAGACTAGTGGGGAGACCCAGTACTTC
CDR3 protein: CSARETSGETQYF

V gene: TRBV7-9
D gene: TRBD2
J gene: TRBJ2-2
clone size: once
CDR3 length: 15
CDR3 DNA: TGTGCCAGCAGCTTCGCGGGAGCCAACACCGGGGAGCTGTTTTTT
CDR3 protein: CASSFAGANTGELFF

V gene: TRBV7-9
D gene: .
J gene: TRBJ1-2
clone size: .
CDR3 length: 12
CDR3 DNA: TGTGCCAGCAGCCCGCACAGGGATGGCTACACCTTC
CDR3 protein: CASSPHRDGYTF

V gene: TRBV15
D gene: .
J gene: TRBJ2-1
clone size: .
CDR3 length: 13
CDR3 DNA: TGTGCCACCAGCAGTCGGCTAGCGAATGAGCAGTTCTTC
CDR3 protein: CATSSRLANEQFF